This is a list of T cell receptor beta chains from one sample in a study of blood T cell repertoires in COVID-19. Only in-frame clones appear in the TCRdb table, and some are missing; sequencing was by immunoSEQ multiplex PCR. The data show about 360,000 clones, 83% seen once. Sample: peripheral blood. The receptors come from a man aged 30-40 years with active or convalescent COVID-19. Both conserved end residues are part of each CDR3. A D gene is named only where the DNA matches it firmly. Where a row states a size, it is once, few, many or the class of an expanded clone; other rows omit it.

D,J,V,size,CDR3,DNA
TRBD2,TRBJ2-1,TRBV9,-,CASSLPGLGDNEQFF,TGTGCCAGCAGTTTACCGGGACTAGGGGACAATGAGCAGTTCTTC
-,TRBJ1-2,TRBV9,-,CASSPPRAQGNGYTF,TGTGCCAGCAGCCCCCCGAGAGCGCAGGGCAATGGCTACACCTTC
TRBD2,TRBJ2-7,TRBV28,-,CASSLAGAFRYEQYF,TGTGCCAGCAGCTTAGCGGGAGCCTTCAGGTACGAGCAGTACTTC
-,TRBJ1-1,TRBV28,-,CASSSPAGVNTEAFF,TGTGCCAGCAGCTCCCCGGCCGGGGTGAACACTGAAGCTTTCTTT
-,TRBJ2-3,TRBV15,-,CATSKQRTSTDTQYF,TGTGCCACCAGCAAACAGCGGACTAGCACAGATACGCAGTATTTT
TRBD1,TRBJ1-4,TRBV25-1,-,CASSEWDRAGKLFF,TGTGCCAGCAGTGAATGGGACAGGGCAGGAAAACTGTTTTTT
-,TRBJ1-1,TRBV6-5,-,CASSYPGGGTEAFF,TGTGCCAGCAGTTATCCCGGTGGCGGCACTGAAGCTTTCTTT
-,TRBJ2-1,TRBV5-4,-,CASSEGGWGNEQFF,TGTGCCAGCAGCGAAGGAGGTTGGGGCAATGAGCAGTTCTTC
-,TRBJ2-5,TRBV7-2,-,CASSSGTLETQYF,TGTGCCAGCAGCTCCGGGACTCTAGAGACCCAGTACTTC
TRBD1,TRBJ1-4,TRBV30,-,CAWSSRGEKLFF,TGTGCCTGGAGTTCCAGGGGGGAAAAACTGTTTTTT
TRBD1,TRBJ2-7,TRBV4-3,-,CASSQSPTRQGSYEQYF,TGCGCCAGCAGCCAGTCTCCTACCCGACAGGGATCGTACGAGCAGTACTTC
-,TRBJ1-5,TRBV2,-,CASATGDQPQHF,TGTGCCAGTGCTACGGGGGATCAGCCCCAGCATTTT
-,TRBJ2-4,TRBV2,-,CASTAVSGIQYF,TGTGCCAGCACCGCGGTATCCGGCATTCAGTACTTC
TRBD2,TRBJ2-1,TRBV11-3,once,CASSPGGTSGYNEQFF,TGTGCCAGCAGCCCGGGTGGGACTAGCGGTTACAATGAGCAGTTCTTC
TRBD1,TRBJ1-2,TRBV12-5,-,CASGFSPVLGQQTNYGYTF,TGTGCTAGTGGTTTTAGTCCGGTTCTGGGACAGCAGACTAACTATGGCTACACCTTC
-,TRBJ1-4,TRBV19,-,CASSPRAGLEKLFF,TGTGCCAGTAGCCCCCGGGCAGGGCTTGAAAAACTGTTTTTT
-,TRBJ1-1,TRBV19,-,CASSRYEVSNTEAFF,TGTGCCAGTAGTAGATATGAGGTTTCGAACACTGAAGCTTTCTTT
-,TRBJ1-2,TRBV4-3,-,CASSQELRRRGYTF,TGCGCCAGCAGCCAAGAGTTGAGGAGGAGGGGCTACACCTTC
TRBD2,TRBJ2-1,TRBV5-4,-,CASAGGDEQFF,TGTGCCAGCGCCGGGGGGGATGAGCAGTTCTTC
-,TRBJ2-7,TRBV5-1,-,CASSLGQGSYEQYF,TGCGCCAGCAGCTTGGGGCAGGGATCCTACGAGCAGTACTTC
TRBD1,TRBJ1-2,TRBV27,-,CASSLSPTGLYGYTF,TGTGCCAGCAGCCTTTCACCGACAGGGCTTTATGGCTACACCTTC
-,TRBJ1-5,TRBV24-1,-,CATSDHTGLGNQPQHF,TGTGCCACCAGTGACCATACAGGGTTGGGCAATCAGCCCCAGCATTTT
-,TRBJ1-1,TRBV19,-,CASNIIRGDTEAFF,TGTGCCAGTAATATCATCAGGGGAGACACTGAAGCTTTCTTT